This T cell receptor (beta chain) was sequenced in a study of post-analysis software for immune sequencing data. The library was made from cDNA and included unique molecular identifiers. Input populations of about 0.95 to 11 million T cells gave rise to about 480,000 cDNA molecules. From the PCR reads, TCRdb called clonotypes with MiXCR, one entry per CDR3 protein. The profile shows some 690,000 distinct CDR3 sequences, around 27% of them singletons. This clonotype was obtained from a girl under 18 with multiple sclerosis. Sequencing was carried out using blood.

In DNA form, the CDR3 reads TGTGCCAGTAGTGTCCTCGGCCCGCTGGGGCCCCAGCATTTT. Residues: CASSVLGPLGPQHF. The rearrangement joins TRBV19 to TRBJ1-5; D not certain. The V gene lost 5 bases and the J gene lost 9 bases, with 17 bases spanning the gap. Germline CDR1 reads LNHDA; CDR2 reads SQIVND (reference sequence). The CDR3 extends over 14 amino acids.